The rows below give T cell receptor beta chains drawn from one sample of a study of response to subunit inactivated influenza vaccine. One entry per CDR3 protein results from TCRdb running MiXCR on the RT-PCR reads. The table shows about 500,000 distinct CDR3 sequences, with approximately 13% occurring only once. Source: PBMCs from blood, taken 45 days after vaccination. These receptors were collected from a middle-aged man who received an inactivated influenza vaccine. CDR3s include the opening cysteine and the closing phenylalanine or tryptophan. D genes are given only for firm matches. Clone size is not always given. Where it is, it says once, few, many or a class for expanded clones.

v_call	clone_size	j_call	d_call	cdr3_nt	cdr3_aa
TRBV6-2/TRBV6-3	few	TRBJ1-1	-	TGTGCCACTTCGCCGGCAGGAAAGGCCCAGAACACTGAAGCTTTCTTT	CATSPAGKAQNTEAFF
TRBV4-2	-	TRBJ2-3	TRBD2	TGTGCCAGCAGCCAAGCCGGGAGGGCAGATACGCAGTATTTT	CASSQAGRADTQYF
TRBV7-8	-	TRBJ2-5	TRBD1	TGTGCCAGCAGCCCCCTCAGGACAGGGAAAGAGACCCAGTACTTC	CASSPLRTGKETQYF
TRBV27	-	TRBJ2-7	-	TGTGCCAGCAGTTTAGGGACGTTGGGCTACGAGCAGTACTTC	CASSLGTLGYEQYF
TRBV20-1	few	TRBJ1-5	-	TGCAGTGCTAGAGAACGGAGAGGGAATCAGCCCCAGCATTTT	CSARERRGNQPQHF
TRBV7-9	-	TRBJ2-5	TRBD2	TGTGCCAGCAGCGCAGCGGGGGGGCTGGAGACCCAGTACTTC	CASSAAGGLETQYF
TRBV4-3	-	TRBJ2-4	-	TGCGCCAGCAGCCAAGATCTTAAGGGCATTCAGTACTTC	CASSQDLKGIQYF
TRBV7-2	few	TRBJ2-1	TRBD2	TGTGCCAGCACCCATGGGGCTTTCGGGGGGGAGCAGTTCTTC	CASTHGAFGGEQFF
TRBV7-9	few	TRBJ2-1	-	TGTGCCAGCAGCCGGAGTGCTGAGCAGTTCTTC	CASSRSAEQFF
TRBV4-3	many	TRBJ1-5	-	TGCGCCAGCAGCCAAGGGTTGGATCAGCCCCAGCATTTT	CASSQGLDQPQHF
TRBV20-1	-	TRBJ2-2	-	TGCAGTGGGATAGGACAGAACACCGGGGAGCTGTTTTTT	CSGIGQNTGELFF
TRBV6-2/TRBV6-3	few	TRBJ2-5	TRBD1	TGTGCCAGCAGTTACGAACCCGGGACAGGGCCCCAAGAGACCCAGTACTTC	CASSYEPGTGPQETQYF
TRBV6-6	many	TRBJ2-1	-	TGTGCCAGCAGCCCTAATTCTAATAATGAGCAGTTCTTC	CASSPNSNNEQFF
TRBV25-1	many	TRBJ1-5	-	TGTGCCAGCTCGGGGGGTGGCAATCAGCCCCAGCATTTT	CASSGGGNQPQHF
TRBV9	few	TRBJ1-2	-	TGTGCCAGCTCGCGGGACTATGGCTACACCTTC	CASSRDYGYTF
TRBV20-1	few	TRBJ1-5	-	TGCAGTGCTAGGACCTCCTCTGGGGTGTCCCGGGTCTCGAGCAATCAGCCCCAGCATTTT	CSARTSSGVSRVSSNQPQHF
TRBV29-1	many	TRBJ2-1	-	TGCAGCGTTGAAGATCTGATAGTTTCAAAGTTCTTC	CSVEDLIVSKFF
TRBV7-6	-	TRBJ2-1	TRBD2	TGTGCCAGCAGCTTAATAATGGGACTAGCGGTCACGGGCGATGAGCAGTTCTTC	CASSLIMGLAVTGDEQFF
TRBV29-1	-	TRBJ2-1	-	TGCAGCGTTGCCCAGGGGCTCTACAATGAGCAGTTCTTC	CSVAQGLYNEQFF
TRBV12-3/TRBV12-4	many	TRBJ2-3	TRBD2	TGTGCCAGCAGTTCGGGGCTAGCGGGAGGAGATACGCAGTATTTT	CASSSGLAGGDTQYF
TRBV27	-	TRBJ1-1	-	TGTGCCAGCAGTTCCCGGGGGGGCGTCGTTGGTCGTGAAGCTTTCTTT	CASSSRGGVVGREAFF
TRBV27	-	TRBJ2-7	TRBD1	TGTGCCAGCAGTTTCCGACAGGGCTACGAGCAGTACTTC	CASSFRQGYEQYF
TRBV20-1	many	TRBJ2-3	TRBD2	TGCAGTGCTCCCGATCCCTCTAGCGGGGCAGATACGCAGTATTTT	CSAPDPSSGADTQYF
TRBV5-1	many	TRBJ2-1	-	TGCGCCAGCAGCTACCCCGGGGACTCGACGGGTGGGGAGCAGTTCTTC	CASSYPGDSTGGEQFF
TRBV12-3/TRBV12-4	many	TRBJ1-2	-	TGTGCCAGCACCCCCTGGGCCCAGAACTATGGCTACACCTTC	CASTPWAQNYGYTF
TRBV4-3	few	TRBJ1-2	-	TGCGCCAGCAGCCGTGGCCCCCGTGGTAATGGCTACACCTTC	CASSRGPRGNGYTF
TRBV12-3/TRBV12-4	-	TRBJ2-7	TRBD1	TGTGCCAGCAGTTTGGGACAGGGTGCCGAGCAGTACTTC	CASSLGQGAEQYF
TRBV20-1	-	TRBJ2-7	TRBD1	TGCAGTGCTAGAGGGGGACAGGGGGTCTACGAGCAGTACTTC	CSARGGQGVYEQYF
TRBV2	-	TRBJ2-1	TRBD2	TGTGCCAGCAGCCGAGGGACTAGCCTCAATGAGCAGTTCTTC	CASSRGTSLNEQFF
TRBV10-3	few	TRBJ2-1	TRBD1	TGTGCCATCAGTTACCCGGGACAGGGGTCTAATGAGCAGTTCTTC	CAISYPGQGSNEQFF
TRBV5-1	-	TRBJ2-5	-	TGCGCCAGCAGCCAGACGGGACCCGTGGGGGAGACCCAGTACTTC	CASSQTGPVGETQYF
TRBV7-4	many	TRBJ2-3	-	TGTGCCATGATGGGGGATACGCAGTATTTT	CAMMGDTQYF
TRBV5-6	once	TRBJ2-4	-	TGTGCCAGCAGCTTGATGACCGGGAGCACCACCAAAAACATTCAGAACTTC	CASSLMTGSTTKNIQNF
TRBV13	few	TRBJ2-5	-	TGTGCCAGCAGCCCCCCCCGACAAGAGACCCAGTACTTC	CASSPPRQETQYF
TRBV12-3/TRBV12-4	few	TRBJ2-1	TRBD2	TGTGCCAGCAGTGGGCGTGGGACTAGCGGGGGCCCAGACTCCTACAATGAGCAGTTCTTC	CASSGRGTSGGPDSYNEQFF
TRBV18	few	TRBJ1-1	-	TGTGCCAGCTCACCTTCCCACGAAATGAACACTGAAGCTTTCTTT	CASSPSHEMNTEAFF
TRBV15	many	TRBJ2-3	TRBD1	TGTGCCACCAGTGCGCGGACAGGGGCAGATACGCAGTATTTT	CATSARTGADTQYF
TRBV3-1	few	TRBJ2-7	-	TGTGCCAGCAGCCAAGATCAGGGCTCCGAGCAGTACTTC	CASSQDQGSEQYF
TRBV7-2	-	TRBJ1-1	-	TGTGCCAGCAGCACCCAGGGCAGCCCCAACACTGAAGCTTTCTTT	CASSTQGSPNTEAFF
TRBV7-9	many	TRBJ1-5	-	TGTGCCAGCAGCTTAGCACTGGAGGCCCAGCATTTT	CASSLALEAQHF
TRBV4-3	many	TRBJ2-5	TRBD1	TGCGCCAGCAGCCAAGAAACAGGGGGCGGTGAGACCCAGTACTTC	CASSQETGGGETQYF
TRBV12-3/TRBV12-4	-	TRBJ1-1	-	TGTGCCAGCAGTTTCGGAACAGACTCTGAAGCTTTCTTT	CASSFGTDSEAFF
TRBV11-3	-	TRBJ2-5	-	TGTGCCAGCAGCATCTCACAGGGATCAAGGACCCAGTACTTC	CASSISQGSRTQYF
TRBV9	few	TRBJ2-7	-	TGTGCCAGCAGCGTAGGCGGGGGCGGGATCTACGAGCAGTACTTC	CASSVGGGGIYEQYF
TRBV5-6	many	TRBJ2-7	-	TGTGCCAGCAGCCCAGTCGGACAGAGCTCCTACGAGCAGTACTTC	CASSPVGQSSYEQYF